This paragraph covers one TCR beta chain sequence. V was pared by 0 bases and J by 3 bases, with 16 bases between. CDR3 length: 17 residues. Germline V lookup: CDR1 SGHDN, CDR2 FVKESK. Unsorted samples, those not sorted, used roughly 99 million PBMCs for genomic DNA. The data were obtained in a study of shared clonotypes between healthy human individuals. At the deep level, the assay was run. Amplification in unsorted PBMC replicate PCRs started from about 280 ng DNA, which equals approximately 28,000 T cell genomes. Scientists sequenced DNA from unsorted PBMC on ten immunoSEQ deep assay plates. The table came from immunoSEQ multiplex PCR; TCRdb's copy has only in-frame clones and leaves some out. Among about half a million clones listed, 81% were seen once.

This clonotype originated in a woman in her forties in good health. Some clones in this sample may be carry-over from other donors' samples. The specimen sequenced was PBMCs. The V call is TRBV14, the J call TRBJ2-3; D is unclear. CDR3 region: CASSQDSVVYWTDTQYF. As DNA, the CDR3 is TGTGCCAGCAGCCAAGATTCCGTGGTATACTGGACAGATACGCAGTATTTT.